These T cell receptor beta chains were read from a single sample in a study of beta chain features in type 1 diabetes. TCRdb's copy holds only in-frame clones and misses some; the assay was immunoSEQ multiplex PCR. The table lists some 350,000 clones, roughly 9.8% of them singletons. The specimen sequenced was central memory CD4+ T cells from blood. The receptors come from a young man with type 1 diabetes. CDR3s include the opening cysteine and the closing phenylalanine or tryptophan. D genes are given only for firm matches. Some rows have no size entry. The others give once, few or many, or a class for an expanded clone.

j_call,clone_size,d_call,v_call,cdr3_nt,cdr3_aa
TRBJ1-1,.,.,TRBV5-4,TGTGCCAGCAGCCCCCTACAGGGTGGGAACACTGAAGCTTTCTTT,CASSPLQGGNTEAFF
TRBJ2-1,.,TRBD1,TRBV11-3,TGTGCCAGCAGTCGCGGACAGGAACCTTACAATGAGCAGTTCTTC,CASSRGQEPYNEQFF
TRBJ1-5,few,.,TRBV15,TGTGCCATCGCTGGGCAGGGCAATCAGCCCCAGCATTTT,CAIAGQGNQPQHF
TRBJ2-6,many,.,TRBV28,TGTGCCAGCAGTTCGGCCCTATCTGGGGCCAACGTCCTGACTTTC,CASSSALSGANVLTF
TRBJ1-3,many,.,TRBV28,TGTGCCAGCAACAATCTAAGGGCCAGACGGATCTCTGGAAACACCATATATTTT,CASNNLRARRISGNTIYF
TRBJ1-1,few,TRBD1,TRBV6-5,TGTGCCAGCAGCCGGGGACAGACCATGAACACTGAAGCTTTCTTT,CASSRGQTMNTEAFF
TRBJ1-1,.,TRBD1,TRBV7-2,TGTGCCAGCAGCTCTACAGGGGAAACTGAAGCTTTCTTT,CASSSTGETEAFF
TRBJ2-3,.,TRBD2,TRBV23-1,TGCGCCAGCAGTCAATCGAGGCTAGCGGGCCTTACAGATACGCAGTATTTT,CASSQSRLAGLTDTQYF
TRBJ2-5,many,.,TRBV11-2,TGTGCCAGCAGCTTTTCCCCAGCTCCCCAAGAGACCCAGTACTTC,CASSFSPAPQETQYF
TRBJ2-1,.,.,TRBV27,TGTGCCAGCACCCCTCAGAGACTAGGGGTCAATGAGCAGTTCTTC,CASTPQRLGVNEQFF
TRBJ2-3,many,.,TRBV19,TGTGCCAGTAGTATAACACGGGACAGCACAGATACGCAGTATTTT,CASSITRDSTDTQYF
TRBJ2-2,.,.,TRBV4-1,TGCGCCAGCAGCCAAGCATGGCAGGGCTCGAACACCGGGGAGCTGTTTTTT,CASSQAWQGSNTGELFF
TRBJ2-5,.,TRBD1,TRBV25-1,TGTGCCAGCAGTGAAGGGACAGGGGCCGCTGGAGAGACCCAGTACTTC,CASSEGTGAAGETQYF
TRBJ2-7,few,TRBD1,TRBV30,TGTGCCTCCTGGACAGGCAGAGCCTACGAGCAGTACTTC,CASWTGRAYEQYF
TRBJ2-1,few,.,TRBV7-2,TGCGCCAGCAGCCAAGAGCGCTCCGGGAGAGAGCAGTTCTTC,CASSQERSGREQFF
TRBJ1-1,few,.,TRBV7-2,TGTGCCAGCTCCCTTTTCGTAAACACTGAAGCTTTCTTT,CASSLFVNTEAFF
TRBJ1-1,.,.,TRBV7-9,TGTGCCAGCAGTCCTGGCAGGGGCGGCACTGAAGCTTTCTTT,CASSPGRGGTEAFF
TRBJ2-2,.,.,TRBV7-2,TGTGCCAGCAGCTTCCAGATGACCGGGGAGCTGTTTTTT,CASSFQMTGELFF
TRBJ2-5,few,.,TRBV7-8,TGTGCCAGCAGCTTAGATCAGTGGACCCAGTACTTC,CASSLDQWTQYF
TRBJ1-1,.,.,TRBV5-1,TGCGCCAGCAGCTTGGTCGGACAAGCGAACACTGAAGCTTTCTTT,CASSLVGQANTEAFF
TRBJ1-2,few,TRBD1,TRBV7-2,TGTGCCAGCAGCGTGGACAGGGACTATGGCTACACCTTC,CASSVDRDYGYTF
TRBJ2-5,.,.,TRBV7-2,TGTGCCAGCAGCTTATTCCTAGAGACCCAGTACTTC,CASSLFLETQYF
TRBJ1-4,.,TRBD1,TRBV9,TGTGCCAGCAGCGTAGCCCCAGGGGGGGGTAATGAAAAACTGTTTTTT,CASSVAPGGGNEKLFF
TRBJ2-7,few,.,TRBV28,TGTGCCAGCAGTTCGACAGACCCCTACGAGCAGTACTTC,CASSSTDPYEQYF
TRBJ2-5,.,.,TRBV5-1,TGCGCCAGCAGCGCCCCTGGTAGGGAAGAGACCCAGTACTTC,CASSAPGREETQYF
TRBJ1-4,.,.,TRBV10-3,TGTGCCAGCAGGTTAGGCTCTGCAACTAATGAAAAACTGTTTTTT,CASRLGSATNEKLFF
TRBJ2-1,few,.,TRBV6-5,TGTGCCAGCAGTTACACCTTGACCTACAATGAGCAGTTCTTC,CASSYTLTYNEQFF
TRBJ2-1,few,TRBD2,TRBV27,TGTGCCAGCAGTTTTCGCCTAGCGGGGATCAATGAGCAGTTCTTC,CASSFRLAGINEQFF
TRBJ2-6,.,.,TRBV21-1,TGTGCCTGCCCGTTGGATTCTGGGGCCAACGTCCTGACTTTC,CACPLDSGANVLTF
TRBJ2-4,.,.,TRBV28,TGTGCCAGCAGCTTATCCCCGGCCAAAAACATTCAGTACTTC,CASSLSPAKNIQYF
TRBJ1-1,.,TRBD1,TRBV9,TGTGCCAGCAGCTCCGACAGGGGGACAATCACTGAAGCTTTCTTT,CASSSDRGTITEAFF
TRBJ1-4,few,.,TRBV18,TGTGCCAGCTCACCTAGGAACGGAGATGAAAAACTGTTTTTT,CASSPRNGDEKLFF
TRBJ2-1,.,.,TRBV5-1,TGCGCCAGCAGCCTCGGGGGTAGCGGCTACAATGAGCAGTTCTTC,CASSLGGSGYNEQFF
TRBJ2-3,few,TRBD2,TRBV11-3,TGTGCCAGCAGCTCAACTCCCAGGCTAGCGGGAACTGATACGCAGTATTTT,CASSSTPRLAGTDTQYF
TRBJ1-2,few,.,TRBV6-5,TGTGCCAGCAGTTACTCGTTTGCAGTCGGGAACTATGGCTACACCTTC,CASSYSFAVGNYGYTF
TRBJ1-2,few,.,TRBV5-1,TGCGCCAGCAGCCCCCAGGAGGGGCGTAACTATGGCTACACCTTC,CASSPQEGRNYGYTF
TRBJ1-1,.,.,TRBV6-5,TGTGCCAGCAGTTCCCAGACAGGCGGTGAAGCTTTCTTT,CASSSQTGGEAFF
TRBJ1-1,few,TRBD1,TRBV2,TGTGCCAGCAGTGGGAGGACAGGGCACACTGAAGCTTTCTTT,CASSGRTGHTEAFF
TRBJ1-1,.,.,TRBV9,TGTGCCAGCAGCGTAATTGCAGACACTGAAGCTTTCTTT,CASSVIADTEAFF
TRBJ2-5,few,TRBD1,TRBV11-3,TGTGCCAGCAGCTCGGGACAGGGAGTTTTCGAGACCCAGTACTTC,CASSSGQGVFETQYF
TRBJ2-2,.,.,TRBV4-3,TGCGCCAGCAGCCCGCTCGGCCTGAACACCGGGGAGCTGTTTTTT,CASSPLGLNTGELFF
TRBJ2-3,.,TRBD1,TRBV5-1,TGCGCCAGCAGCTTGGAGACAGGGGCGGTGGATACGCAGTATTTT,CASSLETGAVDTQYF
TRBJ2-1,.,TRBD2,TRBV25-1,TGTGCCACCTCACTAGCGGGAAACCGACCGAAGCAGTTCTTC,CATSLAGNRPKQFF
TRBJ1-1,few,TRBD1,TRBV5-6,TGTGCCAGCAGCTCGCTCGACAGGGTGATAGAGGCTTTCTTT,CASSSLDRVIEAFF
TRBJ1-2,.,.,TRBV20-1,TGCAGTGCTTTAGGGAATGGCTACACCTTC,CSALGNGYTF
TRBJ2-3,.,.,TRBV2,TGTGCCAGCAGTGATAATACGCAGTATTTT,CASSDNTQYF
TRBJ1-2,.,.,TRBV30,TGTGCCTGGAGTCCCAGGACGAACTATGGCTACACCTTC,CAWSPRTNYGYTF
TRBJ2-7,once,.,TRBV5-4,TGTGCCAGCACCACCAAAACGGGGGACTACGAGCAGTACTTC,CASTTKTGDYEQYF
TRBJ2-1,.,.,TRBV6-6,TGTGCCAGCAAGGACCTCTACAATGAGCAGTTCTTC,CASKDLYNEQFF
TRBJ2-1,few,TRBD1,TRBV7-3,TGTGCCAGCAGCTTAAATTACAGGGGTACTGAGCAGTTCTTC,CASSLNYRGTEQFF
TRBJ2-2,few,TRBD1,TRBV27,TGTGCCAGCAGTCCGCCGGGACAGGGGAACACCGGGGAGCTGTTTTTT,CASSPPGQGNTGELFF
TRBJ2-7,few,TRBD1,TRBV11-2,TGTGCCAGCAGCACGGGGACAGGTACCTCCTACGAGCAGTACTTC,CASSTGTGTSYEQYF
TRBJ1-4,few,TRBD1,TRBV11-3,TGTGCCAGCAGTCGACAGGGCTGGTCTAATGAAAAACTGTTTTTT,CASSRQGWSNEKLFF